A selection of T cell receptor beta chains follows, all from one sample in a study of blood T cell repertoires in COVID-19. Profiled with immunoSEQ multiplex PCR; TCRdb holds only in-frame clones, not every one. The table shows under 300,000 clones, with approximately 84% occurring only once. Input material: peripheral blood. All receptors come from a man aged 50 to 60 with acute or convalescent COVID-19. Both conserved end residues are part of each CDR3. Each record gives: clone size, V gene, J gene, CDR3 length, D gene, CDR3 DNA, CDR3 protein. D genes are given only for firm matches. The listing skips clone size in some rows; elsewhere it reads once, few, many or a size class.

abundance: NA
v_gene: TRBV7-8
j_gene: TRBJ2-3
len: 17
d_gene: TRBD2
CDR3nt: TGTGCCAGCAGCTTAGCAGTTAGCGGGAGTTCAAGGGATACGCAGTATTTT
CDR3aa: CASSLAVSGSSRDTQYF

abundance: few
v_gene: TRBV19
j_gene: TRBJ2-7
len: 14
d_gene: TRBD1
CDR3nt: TGTGCCAGTAGTACGACAGGGTACGAATACGAGCAGTACTTC
CDR3aa: CASSTTGYEYEQYF

abundance: NA
v_gene: TRBV4-1
j_gene: TRBJ1-4
len: 13
d_gene: NA
CDR3nt: TGCGCCAGCAGCCAACTGACGGGGGAAAAACTGTTTTTT
CDR3aa: CASSQLTGEKLFF

abundance: NA
v_gene: TRBV7-2
j_gene: TRBJ2-5
len: 18
d_gene: NA
CDR3nt: TGTGCCAGCAGCTTATATAATCAGGGTCCCCCTCTCCAAGAGACCCAGTACTTC
CDR3aa: CASSLYNQGPPLQETQYF

abundance: NA
v_gene: TRBV3-1/TRBV3-2
j_gene: TRBJ2-3
len: 15
d_gene: TRBD2
CDR3nt: TGTGCCAGGAACCCCTTAGCGGGAGTAGGAGATACGCAGTATTTT
CDR3aa: CARNPLAGVGDTQYF

abundance: NA
v_gene: TRBV10-3
j_gene: TRBJ2-7
len: 19
d_gene: NA
CDR3nt: TGTGCCATCAGTGAGTCTAGGACAGTACCCCTATCTAGCTCCTACGAGCAGTACTTC
CDR3aa: CAISESRTVPLSSSYEQYF

abundance: NA
v_gene: TRBV2
j_gene: TRBJ1-4
len: 15
d_gene: NA
CDR3nt: TGTGCCAGCAGTAAGAGGAGCCCAACTAATGAAAAACTGTTTTTT
CDR3aa: CASSKRSPTNEKLFF

abundance: once
v_gene: TRBV7-9
j_gene: TRBJ2-7
len: 13
d_gene: TRBD2
CDR3nt: TGTGCCACGACCCCTAGCGGGAGGAACGAGCAGTACTTC
CDR3aa: CATTPSGRNEQYF

abundance: NA
v_gene: TRBV27
j_gene: TRBJ2-3
len: 14
d_gene: NA
CDR3nt: TGTGCCAGCTCCCGCCGAGTGATGGCAGATACGCAGTATTTT
CDR3aa: CASSRRVMADTQYF

abundance: once
v_gene: TRBV2
j_gene: TRBJ2-3
len: 15
d_gene: TRBD2
CDR3nt: TGTGCCAGCAGCGGACTAGCGGGAGGGGGTGATACGCAGTATTTT
CDR3aa: CASSGLAGGGDTQYF

abundance: NA
v_gene: TRBV3-1/TRBV3-2
j_gene: TRBJ1-1
len: 13
d_gene: NA
CDR3nt: TGTGCCGCAGCAGAGGCGGGGGTCACTGAAGCTTTCTTT
CDR3aa: CAAAEAGVTEAFF

abundance: NA
v_gene: TRBV9
j_gene: TRBJ2-5
len: 15
d_gene: TRBD2
CDR3nt: TGTGCCAGCAGCGTAGCGGGAGGGCGACAAGAGACCCAGTACTTC
CDR3aa: CASSVAGGRQETQYF

abundance: NA
v_gene: TRBV4-1
j_gene: TRBJ2-7
len: 14
d_gene: NA
CDR3nt: TGCGCCAGCAGCCAAAAGATGGGGAGCTACGAGCAGTACTTC
CDR3aa: CASSQKMGSYEQYF

abundance: NA
v_gene: TRBV18
j_gene: TRBJ2-7
len: 16
d_gene: NA
CDR3nt: TGTGCCAGCTCACCTCCGTCCGTGGGGACTCACTACGAGCAGTACTTC
CDR3aa: CASSPPSVGTHYEQYF

abundance: once
v_gene: TRBV7-2
j_gene: TRBJ1-2
len: 14
d_gene: TRBD1
CDR3nt: TGTGCCAGCAGCTTCCAAAACAGGGGCTATGGCTACACCTTC
CDR3aa: CASSFQNRGYGYTF

abundance: NA
v_gene: TRBV6-5
j_gene: TRBJ2-3
len: 15
d_gene: TRBD2
CDR3nt: TGTGCCACCCTGGAACGGACTAGCGGGGAGGATACGCAGTATTTT
CDR3aa: CATLERTSGEDTQYF

abundance: NA
v_gene: TRBV2
j_gene: TRBJ2-3
len: 15
d_gene: TRBD1
CDR3nt: TGTGCCAGCAATCCCACAGGGGGCATCACAGATACGCAGTATTTT
CDR3aa: CASNPTGGITDTQYF

abundance: NA
v_gene: TRBV10-3
j_gene: TRBJ2-6
len: 14
d_gene: TRBD1
CDR3nt: TGTGCCATCAAGGGGGCTACTCTCTCCAACGTCCTGACTTTC
CDR3aa: CAIKGATLSNVLTF

abundance: NA
v_gene: TRBV6-5
j_gene: TRBJ1-2
len: 14
d_gene: NA
CDR3nt: TGTGCCAGCAGTTACTCGGAGGGTCGCTATGGCTACACCTTC
CDR3aa: CASSYSEGRYGYTF

abundance: NA
v_gene: TRBV4-1
j_gene: TRBJ2-1
len: 17
d_gene: TRBD2
CDR3nt: TGCGCCAGCAGCGCCCCAGCGGGAGTAATGGTGGACAATGAGCAGTTCTTC
CDR3aa: CASSAPAGVMVDNEQFF

abundance: few
v_gene: TRBV7-9
j_gene: TRBJ1-4
len: 13
d_gene: NA
CDR3nt: TGTGCCAGCAGCTTAGCGGCGGGGGAAAAACTGTTTTTT
CDR3aa: CASSLAAGEKLFF

abundance: NA
v_gene: TRBV15
j_gene: TRBJ2-3
len: 15
d_gene: TRBD1
CDR3nt: TGTGCCACCAGCGGTGGGACAGGGGACACAGATACGCAGTATTTT
CDR3aa: CATSGGTGDTDTQYF

abundance: few
v_gene: TRBV7-8
j_gene: TRBJ2-7
len: 14
d_gene: NA
CDR3nt: TGTGCCAGCAGCTTTATCAGGGGATACTACGAGCAGTACTTC
CDR3aa: CASSFIRGYYEQYF

abundance: NA
v_gene: TRBV18
j_gene: TRBJ1-5
len: 16
d_gene: TRBD1
CDR3nt: TGTGCCAGCTCACCTTCCCTAACAGGGGGCGGACAGCCCCAGCATTTT
CDR3aa: CASSPSLTGGGQPQHF

abundance: NA
v_gene: TRBV5-1
j_gene: TRBJ1-2
len: 16
d_gene: NA
CDR3nt: TGCGCCAGCAGCGGCCAGGCGTTCGCAGCTAACTATGGCTACACCTTC
CDR3aa: CASSGQAFAANYGYTF

abundance: NA
v_gene: TRBV6-5
j_gene: TRBJ1-2
len: 11
d_gene: NA
CDR3nt: TGTGCCACCCTACGGGGGTATGGCTACACCTTC
CDR3aa: CATLRGYGYTF

abundance: NA
v_gene: TRBV5-1
j_gene: TRBJ2-3
len: 14
d_gene: TRBD2
CDR3nt: TGCGCCAGCAGCCTTAGCGGGCCTACAGATACGCAGTATTTT
CDR3aa: CASSLSGPTDTQYF

abundance: NA
v_gene: TRBV11-2
j_gene: TRBJ1-2
len: 13
d_gene: NA
CDR3nt: TGTGCCAGCAGCGTAAACTCCTATGTCGGCTACACCTTC
CDR3aa: CASSVNSYVGYTF

abundance: few
v_gene: TRBV5-4
j_gene: TRBJ2-7
len: 15
d_gene: NA
CDR3nt: TGTGCCAGCAGCCCAACTGGCGGGACAGCCTACGAGCAGTACTTC
CDR3aa: CASSPTGGTAYEQYF

abundance: NA
v_gene: TRBV2
j_gene: TRBJ2-7
len: 15
d_gene: NA
CDR3nt: TGTGCCAGCAGCGGTCCGGGACAACGATCCTACGAGCAGTACTTC
CDR3aa: CASSGPGQRSYEQYF

abundance: NA
v_gene: TRBV18
j_gene: TRBJ2-7
len: 14
d_gene: NA
CDR3nt: TGTGCCAGCTCACCAACGCGAGGGACTGGCGAGCAGTACTTC
CDR3aa: CASSPTRGTGEQYF

abundance: NA
v_gene: TRBV7-9
j_gene: TRBJ1-4
len: 14
d_gene: NA
CDR3nt: TGTGCCAGCAGCTTAACGGGGGTGGGCGAAAAACTGTTTTTT
CDR3aa: CASSLTGVGEKLFF

abundance: few
v_gene: TRBV18
j_gene: TRBJ1-6
len: 17
d_gene: NA
CDR3nt: TGTGCCAGCTCACCAGGTTTGAGGACAGACCGTAATTCACCCCTCCACTTT
CDR3aa: CASSPGLRTDRNSPLHF

abundance: NA
v_gene: TRBV7-9
j_gene: TRBJ2-7
len: 13
d_gene: NA
CDR3nt: TGTGCCAGCAGCCCCCCGGGGGACTACGAGCAGTACTTC
CDR3aa: CASSPPGDYEQYF